The following is a T cell receptor (beta chain) sequence with its context. These data originate in a study of T cell changes during pregnancy in multiple sclerosis. Method: immunoSEQ multiplex PCR; TCRdb's copy keeps in-frame clones and lacks some. The top ten hold 0.89% of the sample, which has 55,000 to 65,000 clones, about 87% seen once. The receptor's source is a female donor in good health, enrolled as a control in a pregnancy study. Sample: peripheral blood, taken in the first trimester of pregnancy.

For the CDR3, the DNA is TGTGCCAGCAGCTTGGACAGGGCTGGCGAGCAGTACTTC. Translated: CASSLDRAGEQYF. This chain uses TRBV2 with TRBJ2-7; 8 nucleotides line up with TRBD1. CDR3 length: 13 amino acids. CDR1 is SNHLY, CDR2 FYNNEI, per germline. The junction had 7 bases not matched to a gene; V was cut back by 6 bases and J by 6 bases. Using reference TRBV2 and TRBJ2-7 for the parts outside the CDR3, the full variable domain is EPEVTQTPSHQVTQMGQEVILRCVPISNHLYFYWYRQILGQKVEFLVSFYNNEISEKSEIFDDQFSVERPDGSNFTLKIRSTKLEDSAMYFCASSLDRAGEQYFGPGTRLTVT.